The sequence of this TCR beta chain was determined in a study of blood T cell repertoires in COVID-19. In the study overall: Samples representing acute and convalescent COVID-19 were sourced from the United States, Italy and Spain. PBMCs, B-cell-depleted T cells, or T cells were the source of the cDNA or gDNA that made up the material.

Under the authors' procedure: By means of reference gene primer amplification, nucleated cell counts were estimated. Data came from immunoSEQ multiplex PCR; TCRdb stores just in-frame clones and leaves some out. V and J calls and clone size are those listed in that table; D and trimming were worked out from the DNA. Of around 100,000 clones listed, about 90% are singletons. Germline CDR1 MNHEY, CDR2 SMNVEV (reference sequence). This CDR3 has 15 amino acids. V shed 6 bases and J shed 6 bases, with 15 bases lying between them. Sequencing was carried out using peripheral blood. The gene calls are TRBV27 and TRBJ1-6, with D unresolved. This clonotype was sampled from a man aged 50 to 60 with acute or convalescent COVID-19. CDR3 loop: CASRYSVSANSPLHF. In DNA, the CDR3 is TGTGCCAGCAGGTACAGTGTATCAGCTAATTCACCCCTCCACTTT.